This T cell receptor beta chain was retrieved from a study of CD8 T cells in Susac syndrome. Unmatched junction bases numbered 15, after V lost 7 bases and J lost 4 bases. CDR1 SQVTM and CDR2 ANQGSEA come from the germline V gene. The CDR3 has 15 residues. cDNA came from about 0.5 to 1 ug RNA primed by random hexamers. TCRdb reprocessed the immunoSEQ multiplex PCR reads with MiXCR, giving one entry per CDR3 protein. The profile shows 65,000 to 85,000 distinct CDR3 sequences, around 93% of them singletons. J is TRBJ2-7 and V is TRBV29-1, with 8 positions matching TRBD2. The receptor was isolated from a human donor with Susac syndrome. Sequencing was carried out using CD8+ T cells from PBMCs. The CDR3 loop is CSAMTVSGSGYEQYF. The CDR3 nucleotides are TGCAGCGCCATGACGGTCAGCGGGAGTGGGTACGAGCAGTACTTC.